These 31 T cell receptor beta chains came from one sample sequenced in a study of T-cell reconstitution after alpha-beta-depleted transplantation in children. Unique molecular identifiers were used to barcode this TCRbeta library. Using its own MiXCR run on the PCR reads, TCRdb lists one record per CDR3 protein. The table includes around 960,000 distinct CDR3 sequences, roughly 29% detected once. This sample comprised PBMCs, mostly from graft donor cells, obtained 360 days after TCRalphabeta/CD19-depleted stem cell transplant. Receptors originate from a boy younger than two who had a stem cell transplant for SCID, so the T cells may come from the graft donor.

This clonotype has more than one count but fewer than ten. The V and J genes are TRBV28 and TRBJ1-2, with TRBD1 as a possible D gene (5 bases). CDR1 MDHEN and CDR2 SYDVKM come from the germline V gene. The CDR3 extends over 12 amino acids. Trimming left V 5 bases short and J 4 bases short, with 8 bases between. Here the CDR3 DNA reads TGTGCCAGCAGTCGACAGTTCTATGGCTACACCTTC. Translation: CASSRQFYGYTF.

This clonotype was seen only a few times. The gene calls are TRBV10-3 and TRBJ2-5; D unclear. The CDR3 has 14 residues. The germline V gene has CDR1 ENHRY and CDR2 SYGVKD. V gave up 4 bases and J gave up 4 bases, with 13 bases separating them. Here the CDR3 reads CAISVHPEGETQYF. CDR3 DNA: TGTGCCATCAGTGTACACCCTGAAGGAGAGACCCAGTACTTC.

The V and J genes are TRBV28 and TRBJ1-3; no firm D call. Trimming shortened V by 2 bases and J by 0 bases, and 8 bases separated the two germline ends. The CDR3 covers 15 residues. Per germline, CDR1 MDHEN and CDR2 SYDVKM. CDR3 residues: CASSLQTASGNTIYF. CDR3 DNA: TGTGCCAGCAGTTTACAGACCGCCTCTGGAAACACCATATATTTT.

This clonotype was seen a few times. The chain links TRBV20-1 to TRBJ2-1; TRBD1 agrees at 10 bases. Germline V gene sequence: CDR1 DFQATT, CDR2 SNEGSKA (reference sequence). This CDR3 is built from 16 residues. V shed 0 bases and J 9 bases; nucleotides not matched to a gene: 11. The CDR3 sequence is CSARERGTGVRSEQFF. CDR3 sequence (DNA): TGCAGTGCTAGAGAGAGAGGGACAGGGGTTCGGTCTGAGCAGTTCTTC.

The chain uses TRBV10-3 and TRBJ1-1; perhaps TRBD1 as D (5 bases). The germline V gene encodes CDR1 ENHRY and CDR2 SYGVKD. With 7 bases removed from V and 3 bases from J, the gap between germline ends came to 12 bases. The CDR3 has 13 amino acids. The CDR3 DNA reads TGTGCCATCACCGCAGGGCCACACACTGAAGCTTTCTTT. It encodes CAITAGPHTEAFF.

J is TRBJ1-3 and V is TRBV20-1; D is unclear. This CDR3 is built from 14 residues. The germline V and J ends were trimmed by 4 bases and 0 bases, with 10 bases remaining between them. Germline CDR1 and CDR2: DFQATT and SNEGSKA (reference sequence). CDR3 in DNA: TGCAGTGCTAAGAGCCCAGGCTCTGGAAACACCATATATTTT. This codes for CSAKSPGSGNTIYF.

The chain recombines TRBV7-2 with TRBJ2-5; 7 bases match TRBD2. The CDR3 is 15 amino acids. Looked up from germline, CDR1 is SGHTA and CDR2 is FQGNSA. J was trimmed by 12 bases and V by 3 bases; bases with no gene match: 16. The CDR3 sequence: CASSFQYGVKRGKYF. CDR3 sequence (DNA): TGTGCCAGCAGCTTTCAGTACGGCGTGAAGCGGGGAAAGTACTTC. The full variable domain, with the rest looked up from reference TRBV7-2 and TRBJ2-5, is GAGVSQSPSNKVTEKGKDVELRCDPISGHTALYWYRQSLGQGLEFLIYFQGNSAPDKSGLPSDRFSAERTGGSVSTLTIQRTQQEDSAVYLCASSFQYGVKRGKYFGPGTRLLVL.

This clonotype was seen only a few times. The chain uses TRBV12-3 or TRBV12-4 and TRBJ1-1, with 10 bases that match TRBD1. Trimming cost V 6 bases and J 5 bases; bases outside gene matches: 6. CDR3 length equals 14 residues. The DNA for the CDR3 is TGTGCCAGCAGCAGAGACAGGGGGCCGACTGAAGCTTTCTTT. Its protein product is CASSRDRGPTEAFF.

The chain employs TRBV15 and TRBJ2-1; D might be TRBD1 or TRBD2, each matching 5 bases. The ends were cut back, 3 bases at V and 3 bases at J, with 15 bases in the middle. The CDR3 consists of 16 residues. CDR1 is LNHNV, CDR2 YYDKDF, per germline (reference sequence). The CDR3, as DNA: TGTGCCACCAGCAGCAGAGGGGCGTTAGGCTACAATGAGCAGTTCTTC. Its translation: CATSSRGALGYNEQFF. The full variable domain, its missing parts supplied by reference TRBV15 and TRBJ2-1, is DAMVIQNPRYQVTQFGKPVTLSCSQTLNHNVMYWYQQKSSQAPKLLFHYYDKDFNNEADTPDNFQSRRPNTSFCFLDIRSPGLGDTAMYLCATSSRGALGYNEQFFGPGTRLTVL.

This clonotype turned up a few times. V usage is TRBV9 and J usage is TRBJ1-6; D is possibly TRBD1 (5 bases). This CDR3 comprises 17 residues. Germline values: CDR1 SGDLS, CDR2 YYNGEE. V gave up 0 bases and J gave up 8 bases, with 18 bases separating them. The CDR3 DNA reads as TGTGCCAGCAGCGTAGGGGACCCGGGCCCAGGCCATTCACCCCTCCACTTT. Its translation is CASSVGDPGPGHSPLHF.

The rearrangement uses TRBV6-5 and TRBJ2-2, with D possibly matching TRBD1 (7 bases). The germline CDR1 and CDR2 sequences are MNHEY and SVGAGI. V lost 4 bases and J 8 bases, leaving 23 bases between the germline ends. This CDR3 contains 17 residues. Here the CDR3 DNA reads TGTGCCAGCAGTTTGACGTATCGACAGGGAGGAGGGGGGGAGCTGTTTTTT. Translation: CASSLTYRQGGGGELFF.

This clonotype was seen only once. V is TRBV6-1 and J is TRBJ2-6, with 7 positions matching TRBD1. The ends lost 5 bases at V and 0 bases at J; junction bases unmatched: 7. Germline loops: CDR1 MNHNS, CDR2 SASEGT. The CDR3 runs 17 residues. Here the CDR3 reads CASSPGTDPSGANVLTF. CDR3 nucleotides: TGTGCCAGCAGTCCCGGGACAGACCCCTCTGGGGCCAACGTCCTGACTTTC.

This clonotype was found many times. The genes are TRBV5-1 and TRBJ2-3; D unclear. CDR3 length equals 15 residues. V was cut by 0 bases and J by 2 bases, with 10 bases left in between. CDR1 and CDR2 from the germline V gene are SGHRS and YFSETQ. CDR3 nucleotides: TGCGCCAGCAGCTTGGCATCCAGGTCCACAGATACGCAGTATTTT. The encoded protein is CASSLASRSTDTQYF.

This clonotype was detected only a few times. The J gene is TRBJ1-6, the V gene TRBV9; D gene ambiguous. The CDR3 has 13 amino acids. The V gene lost 0 bases and the J gene lost 7 bases, with 5 bases spanning the gap. Per the germline V gene, CDR1 is SGDLS and CDR2 is YYNGEE. CDR3 DNA: TGTGCCAGCAGCGTAGAGCGGAATTCACCCCTCCACTTT. Translated: CASSVERNSPLHF. The full variable domain, completed using reference TRBV9 and TRBJ1-6, is DSGVTQTPKHLITATGQRVTLRCSPRSGDLSVYWYQQSLDQGLQFLIQYYNGEERAKGNILERFSAQQFPDLHSELNLSSLELGDSALYFCASSVERNSPLHFGNGTRLTVT.

This rearrangement joins TRBV3-1 to TRBJ1-4; 7 bases align to TRBD1. With 3 bases clipped from V and 8 bases from J, the junction kept 12 bases outside the gene matches. CDR1 is LGHDT, CDR2 YNNKEL, per germline (reference sequence). The CDR3 sequence is 16 residues long. CDR3: CASSHRAQGVTEKLFF. DNA of the CDR3: TGTGCCAGCAGCCATCGTGCCCAGGGGGTGACGGAAAAACTGTTTTTT.

This clonotype has just a few counts. The V and J genes are TRBV24-1 and TRBJ2-6; a possible D gene is TRBD2 (5 bases). Trimming shortened V by 9 bases and J by 1 base, and 12 bases separated the two germline ends. The CDR3 sequence is 15 residues long. Germline loops: CDR1 KGHDR, CDR2 SFDVKD. CDR3 bases: TGTGCCACCGGGGAACGGGGATCTGGGGCCAACGTCCTGACTTTC. This encodes CATGERGSGANVLTF.

This sequence joins TRBV29-1 and TRBJ1-1; TRBD1 matches 8 bases. The CDR3 loop spans 15 amino acids. The germline V gene encodes CDR1 SQVTM and CDR2 ANQGSEA. V lost 7 bases to trimming and J lost 3 bases; unmatched junction nucleotides: 13. The CDR3 loop is CSAGQGAGKDTEAFF. The CDR3 bases are TGCAGCGCCGGACAGGGTGCAGGGAAGGACACTGAAGCTTTCTTT.

This clonotype showed up just a few times. The chain is built from TRBV4-2 and TRBJ2-1; D is undetermined. Trimming shortened V by 0 bases and J by 5 bases, and 14 bases separated the two germline ends. This CDR3 comprises 16 residues. The germline CDR1 and CDR2 sequences are LGHNA and YNFKEQ. For the CDR3, the DNA is TGTGCCAGCAGCCAAGACAGGTACGCAGTTCACAATGAGCAGTTCTTC. Protein: CASSQDRYAVHNEQFF.

The V gene is TRBV4-3, the J gene TRBJ1-2; D not resolved. There are 14 residues in the CDR3. Trimming took off 0 bases at V and 4 bases at J, with 9 bases between the two ends. Germline assignment: CDR1 LGHNA and CDR2 YSLEER. The CDR3 reads CASSQDFRAYGYTF. CDR3 nucleotides: TGCGCCAGCAGCCAAGATTTCCGCGCCTATGGCTACACCTTC.

The chain has TRBV29-1 and TRBJ2-7; D is possibly TRBD2 (6 bases). From germline, CDR1 is SQVTM and CDR2 ANQGSEA. The CDR3 consists of 14 residues. V was shortened by 7 bases and J by 5 bases, with 21 bases between the two germline ends. The CDR3 sequence: CSAKAGLGGDEQYF. The CDR3 DNA sequence: TGCAGCGCCAAGGCGGGGCTAGGCGGCGACGAGCAGTACTTC.

The V call is TRBV2, the J call TRBJ1-1, with D hard to call. Per the germline V gene, CDR1 is SNHLY and CDR2 is FYNNEI. V was trimmed by 7 bases and J by 5 bases, leaving 8 bases between them. The CDR3 is made up of 11 amino acids. The CDR3 sequence is CASTPVTEAFF. The CDR3 nucleotides are TGTGCCAGCACTCCCGTGACTGAAGCTTTCTTT.

The chain combines TRBV28 with TRBJ2-7; no firm D call. This CDR3 is built from 16 residues. Germline values: CDR1 MDHEN, CDR2 SYDVKM. Trimming cost V 3 bases and J 1 base, with 16 bases left between them. The chain's CDR3 is CASSFGQGRPSYEQYF. In nucleotides, the CDR3 is TGTGCCAGCAGTTTTGGTCAAGGACGCCCTTCCTACGAGCAGTACTTC.

This clonotype was picked up a small number of times. This rearrangement joins TRBV20-1 to TRBJ2-1, with a weak D call TRBD2 (5 bases). The CDR3 is 16 residues long. The germline V gene has CDR1 DFQATT and CDR2 SNEGSKA (reference sequence). Trimming took off 3 bases at V and 3 bases at J, with 18 bases between the two ends. CDR3 bases: TGCAGTGCTAGGTCAACTAGGGTTCCTCTCTACAATGAGCAGTTCTTC. Protein: CSARSTRVPLYNEQFF.

This clonotype was observed at least ten times. This chain uses TRBV20-1 with TRBJ2-7; a weak D match, TRBD1 (8 bases). CDR3 size: 16 residues. Germline lookup yields CDR1 DFQATT and CDR2 SNEGSKA (reference sequence). The ends were cut back, 1 base at V and 4 bases at J, with 20 bases in the middle. CDR3 in amino acids: CSARGGGTGSSYEQYF. CDR3 sequence (DNA): TGCAGTGCTAGAGGGGGGGGGACAGGATCGTCGTACGAGCAGTACTTC.

The genes are TRBV12-5 and TRBJ2-1, with 11 nucleotides matching TRBD2. CDR3 size: 14 residues. The junction had 7 bases not matched to a gene; V was cut back by 7 bases and J by 8 bases. The germline V gene encodes CDR1 LGHNT and CDR2 FRNRAP. The CDR3 reads CASALGLAADEQFF. The CDR3 DNA reads as TGTGCTAGTGCCTTGGGACTAGCGGCCGATGAGCAGTTCTTC.

This clonotype was counted only a few times. V and J are TRBV20-1 and TRBJ1-1; D is unclear. The ends were cut back, 1 base at V and 4 bases at J, with 7 bases in the middle. Germline V gives CDR1 DFQATT, CDR2 SNEGSKA (reference sequence). The CDR3 loop spans 12 amino acids. The CDR3 DNA sequence: TGCAGTGCTAGAGGATATGTCACTGAAGCTTTCTTT. The encoded protein is CSARGYVTEAFF.

The chain has TRBV12-3 or TRBV12-4 and TRBJ1-1; D is perhaps TRBD1 (5 bases). The CDR3 sequence is 15 residues long. Between the trimmed V and J ends, which lost 2 bases and 1 base, there was a span of 11 bases. The CDR3 here is CASSLKGRRNTEAFF. The CDR3 nucleotides read TGTGCCAGCAGTTTAAAGGGACGGAGGAACACTGAAGCTTTCTTT.

This clonotype was observed a handful of times. The chain is built from TRBV5-1 and TRBJ2-7; D uncertain. CDR3 size: 16 residues. In germline, CDR1 is SGHRS, CDR2 YFSETQ. The V end lost 0 bases, the J end lost 6 bases, and 19 bases lay between the germline ends. CDR3 DNA sequence: TGCGCCAGCAGCTTGGGCCTACCTGTGGTAAGGGTCGAGCAGTACTTC. Translated, it gives CASSLGLPVVRVEQYF.

This clonotype was observed a few times. The chain recombines TRBV12-3 or TRBV12-4 with TRBJ1-1; D possibly corresponds to TRBD1 (5 bases). The CDR3 contains 11 residues. Trimming cost V 6 bases and J 10 bases, with 12 bases left between them. CDR3 sequence reads: CASRSLGGAFF. CDR3 nucleotide sequence: TGTGCCAGCAGGTCTCTGGGGGGAGCTTTCTTT.

The rearrangement links TRBV9 to TRBJ2-1; D gene ambiguous. The CDR3 is made up of 16 amino acids. The V end lost 6 bases, the J end lost 0 bases, and 16 bases lay between the germline ends. Looked up from germline, CDR1 is SGDLS and CDR2 is YYNGEE. CDR3 sequence reads: CASTSRPRSSYNEQFF. In DNA, the CDR3 is TGTGCCAGCACCTCCAGGCCCAGGAGCTCCTACAATGAGCAGTTCTTC.

This clonotype was seen a few times. This rearrangement joins TRBV28 to TRBJ2-1, with 8 bases lining up with TRBD1. Trimming cost V 0 bases and J 5 bases; bases outside gene matches: 6. The CDR3 totals 16 residues. Germline V lookup: CDR1 MDHEN, CDR2 SYDVKM. The CDR3 DNA follows: TGTGCCAGCAGTTTATGGAGGGGGACAGGCCACAATGAGCAGTTCTTC. This sequence encodes CASSLWRGTGHNEQFF.